The 19 T cell receptor beta chains below all came from one sample that was sequenced in a study of control samples from healthy donors and cancer patients. Profiling relied on immunoSEQ multiplex PCR, and the TCRdb table lists in-frame clones only, not all of them. Among some 120,000 clones, roughly 87% were seen once, and the ten largest hold more than 1.5%. Sequenced: blood. The receptor source for this set is a man younger than 35 in good health.

The V and J genes are TRBV5-1 and TRBJ2-1; 10 bases match TRBD2. This CDR3 contains 17 residues. Germline lookup yields CDR1 SGHRS and CDR2 YFSETQ. V dropped 0 bases and J dropped 5; count of bases not matched to a gene: 8. CDR3 nucleotide sequence: TGCGCCAGCAGCTTGGGTCCTAGCGGGAGTGGGCACAATGAGCAGTTCTTC. Translation: CASSLGPSGSGHNEQFF.

This chain uses TRBV7-2 with TRBJ2-1; 11 bases are shared with TRBD2. The J segment lost 6 bases and the V segment lost 6 bases, leaving 7 bases of the junction unmatched. This CDR3 region has 15 residues. The germline V gene has CDR1 SGHTA and CDR2 FQGNSA. CDR3 nucleotides: TGTGCCAGCAGTCGAAATAGCGGGAGGGCCAATGAGCAGTTCTTC. This encodes CASSRNSGRANEQFF.

This chain joins TRBV6-6 and TRBJ1-3, with D perhaps matching TRBD1 (6 bases). The germline CDR1 and CDR2 sequences are MNHNY and SVGAGI (reference sequence). The CDR3 has 19 residues. The germline V and J ends were trimmed by 5 bases and 0 bases, with 23 bases remaining between them. CDR3 nucleotide sequence: TGTGCCAGCAGTCCTGGACAGCTCGCTAGAAAAACCTCTGGAAACACCATATATTTT. Encoded protein: CASSPGQLARKTSGNTIYF.

This chain uses TRBV7-9 with TRBJ2-3, with TRBD2 identical over 8 bases. With V trimmed by 4 bases and J by 2 bases, 14 bases remained unmatched. Germline V gives CDR1 SEHNR, CDR2 FQNEAQ (reference sequence). The CDR3 is 18 residues long. The CDR3 nucleotides read TGTGCCAGCAGCTGGAGGTCCAGTAGCGGGGAATTCACAGATACGCAGTATTTT. Encoded protein: CASSWRSSSGEFTDTQYF.

The chain combines TRBV2 with TRBJ2-1; weak D call: TRBD2 (6 bases). This CDR3 region has 15 residues. The ends were cut back, 3 bases at V and 0 bases at J, with 9 bases in the middle. Per the germline V gene, CDR1 is SNHLY and CDR2 is FYNNEI. CDR3 sequence (DNA): TGTGCCAGCAGTGAGGGACTTGGCTCCTACAATGAGCAGTTCTTC. Its translation is CASSEGLGSYNEQFF.

The chain is built from TRBV19 and TRBJ2-5, with 7 bases that match TRBD2. Germline-derived CDR1 and CDR2 are LNHDA and SQIVND (reference sequence). The CDR3 is 15 residues long. The V and J ends lost 5 bases and 5 bases, in that order; junction bases with no gene match: 11. CDR3: CASSGDYPRRETQYF. The CDR3 DNA reads TGTGCCAGTAGTGGGGACTATCCCAGGAGGGAGACCCAGTACTTC.

The rearrangement joins TRBV13 to TRBJ2-7; 13 bases line up with TRBD2. Unmatched junction bases numbered 8, after V lost 6 bases and J lost 6 bases. This CDR3 region has 15 residues. Per germline, CDR1 PRHDT and CDR2 FYEKMQ (reference sequence). CDR3 region: CASRIGLAGVGEQYF. The CDR3 coding sequence is TGTGCCAGCAGGATCGGACTAGCGGGAGTGGGCGAGCAGTACTTC.

This clone was observed a few times. V is TRBV6-2 or TRBV6-3 and J is TRBJ2-7; 11 nucleotides line up with TRBD2. CDR3 length: 19 residues. Germline V gene data show CDR1 as MNHEY and CDR2 as SVGEGT. Trimming at V came to 2 bases and at J to 2 bases, leaving 14 bases not matched to a gene. The DNA of the CDR3 is TGTGCCAGCAGTTACCTACCGGGGCTAGCGGGAGGATCGCCCTACGAGCAGTACTTC. Its translation is CASSYLPGLAGGSPYEQYF.

This chain uses TRBV28 with TRBJ2-7, with unresolved D. This CDR3 is 13 amino acids long. The germline CDR1 and CDR2 sequences are MDHEN and SYDVKM. The ends were cut back, 3 bases at V and 2 bases at J, with 8 bases in the middle. The CDR3: CASSLSSPYEQYF. The DNA for the CDR3 is TGTGCCAGCAGTTTGAGTAGCCCCTACGAGCAGTACTTC.

This clone has more than one count but fewer than ten. This chain uses TRBV4-3 with TRBJ2-7, with TRBD2 identical over 7 bases. Germline CDR1 and CDR2: LGHNA and YSLEER. CDR3 length: 15 residues. V shed 0 bases, J shed 2 bases, and the junction held 4 bases outside the gene matches. The CDR3 bases are TGCGCCAGCAGCCAAGAAACGGGAGGCCCCTACGAGCAGTACTTC. Translating gives CASSQETGGPYEQYF.

For the CDR3, the DNA is TGTGCCAGCAGGCCACGACAGGGGTTTAGCAATGAGCAGTTCTTC. It translates to CASRPRQGFSNEQFF. This sequence joins TRBV6-5 and TRBJ2-1; 8 nucleotides agree with TRBD1. Looked up from germline, CDR1 is MNHEY and CDR2 is SVGAGI. The CDR3 covers 15 residues. V lost 6 bases and J lost 6; bases outside the gene matches: 10.

The V and J genes are TRBV23-1 and TRBJ2-5; D tentatively reads TRBD1 or TRBD2 (5 bases each). TRBV23-1 is marked as an open reading frame, function uncertain. The germline V and J ends were trimmed by 2 bases and 4 bases, with 17 bases remaining between them. CDR3 length equals 16 residues. CDR3 nucleotides: TGCGCCAGCAGTCAACGAAACAGGAGGTCGGGAGAGACCCAGTACTTC. Encoded protein: CASSQRNRRSGETQYF.

This clone was seen just once. V and J are TRBV7-3 and TRBJ1-1, with 8 bases matching TRBD1. The V and J ends lost 3 bases and 4 bases, in that order; junction bases with no gene match: 10. Germline V gene lookup returns CDR1 SGHTA and CDR2 FQGTGA. The CDR3 is 16 residues long. CDR3 sequence (DNA): TGTGCCAGCAGCTTCGGACAGGGTCGTGGTGGCACTGAAGCTTTCTTT. Protein product: CASSFGQGRGGTEAFF.

The gene calls are TRBV7-3 and TRBJ1-1; D might be TRBD1 (6 bases). Germline CDR1 SGHTA, CDR2 FQGTGA. The CDR3 loop spans 18 amino acids. V lost 4 bases and J 1 base, leaving 22 bases between the germline ends. CDR3 sequence reads: CASSSYSFLRGRNTEAFF. The CDR3 coding sequence is TGTGCCAGCAGCTCATATTCCTTCCTCAGGGGCAGGAACACTGAAGCTTTCTTT.

This clone has only a few counts. The chain employs TRBV27 and TRBJ1-5, with unresolved D. V was shortened by 1 base and J by 5 bases, with 12 bases between the two germline ends. This CDR3 has 15 residues. CDR1 is MNHEY, CDR2 SMNVEV, per germline (reference sequence). This CDR3 reads CASSLFAQPDQPQHF. The CDR3, as DNA: TGTGCCAGCAGTTTATTCGCCCAACCAGATCAGCCCCAGCATTTT.

In its sample, this clone was seen once. The chain uses TRBV10-2 and TRBJ2-3; possibly TRBD1 or TRBD2 for D (6 bases each). The germline V gene encodes CDR1 WSHSY and CDR2 SAAADI. The length of the CDR3 is 13 residues. V lost 9 bases, J lost 3 bases, and 13 bases lay in between. The CDR3 DNA reads as TGCGCCAGTGTGGGGGGCAGTACAGATACGCAGTATTTT. It yields the protein CASVGGSTDTQYF.

This chain joins TRBV10-1 and TRBJ2-1; a weak D match, TRBD2 (6 bases). CDR3 length: 13 amino acids. CDR1 is WNHNN, CDR2 SYGVQD, per germline (reference sequence). Trimming stripped 5 bases from V and 8 bases from J, with 13 bases between. The CDR3, as DNA: TGCGCCAGCAGTAGCAGGGACTCCGATGAGCAGTTCTTC. Translating gives CASSSRDSDEQFF.

The chain is built from TRBV9 and TRBJ2-3; D possibly corresponds to TRBD1 (5 bases). The CDR3 spans 14 residues. V was cut by 4 bases and J by 6 bases, with 15 bases left in between. The germline CDR1 and CDR2 sequences are SGDLS and YYNGEE. The CDR3 region has the DNA TGTGCCAGCAGCCTACCTGACAGTTTGGATACGCAGTATTTT. It codes for CASSLPDSLDTQYF.

This sequence joins TRBV11-1 and TRBJ1-1, with D hard to call. CDR3 length: 14 amino acids. V shed 0 bases and J shed 3 bases, with 8 bases lying between them. Germline CDR1 and CDR2: SGHAT and FQDESV (reference sequence). The CDR3 loop reads CASSLAGMDTEAFF. The CDR3 nucleotides read TGTGCCAGCAGCTTAGCAGGGATGGACACTGAAGCTTTCTTT.